This is a list of T cell receptor beta chains from one sample in a study of spatial heterogeneity in lung cancer. TCRdb recomputed calls from the 5' RACE reads with MiXCR, one row per CDR3 protein. The top ten clones hold roughly 73% of a sample with 7,000 to 8,000 distinct CDR3 sequences, 7% of them seen once. This material consisted of PBMCs, taken at surgery. The source is a male donor with early-stage non-small cell lung cancer. Each CDR3 is given with its conserved first and last residue. The D gene is left open where the match is weak. Clone size is given for some rows only: seen once, a few or many times, or a class if the clone is expanded.

V	D	size	J	DNA	CDR3
TRBV28	-	many	TRBJ1-3	TGTGCCAGCCAGGGGCAGCCCTCTGGAAACACCATATATTTT	CASQGQPSGNTIYF
TRBV6-5	-	many	TRBJ2-1	TGTGCCAGCAGTTACTCTAACCCGGGGCAGGGGACTGAGCAGTTCTTC	CASSYSNPGQGTEQFF
TRBV5-6	TRBD1	many	TRBJ2-7	TGTGCCAGCAGCCTAGATACAGGACAGGCCACCCGGCCCTACGAGCAGTACTTC	CASSLDTGQATRPYEQYF
TRBV28	-	-	TRBJ2-3	TGTGCCAGCAGTCCTACCGGCGCGGGGAATACGCAGTATTTT	CASSPTGAGNTQYF
TRBV12-3/TRBV12-4	-	medium-sized	TRBJ1-1	TGTGCCAGCAGTTTAGGCGACGGTTATGAAGCTTTCTTT	CASSLGDGYEAFF
TRBV4-2	-	many	TRBJ2-3	TGTGCCAGCAGCCAAGAAGGACAGCCCACAGATACGCAGTATTTT	CASSQEGQPTDTQYF
TRBV7-9	-	many	TRBJ2-3	TGTGCCAGCAGCTTAGCGACAGCTAGCACAGATACGCAGTATTTT	CASSLATASTDTQYF
TRBV7-6	TRBD2	many	TRBJ2-1	TGTGCCAGCAGCGCGCAGGTTAGCGGGGGGGCCGCCTACAATGAGCAGTTCTTC	CASSAQVSGGAAYNEQFF
TRBV11-2	-	many	TRBJ1-1	TGTGCCAGCAGCTTAGGAGGGTTAGGGAGAACTGAAGCTTTCTTT	CASSLGGLGRTEAFF
TRBV29-1	-	many	TRBJ2-1	TGCAGCGTTGTCGCGGACGGGAACAATGAGCAGTTCTTC	CSVVADGNNEQFF
TRBV4-2	-	many	TRBJ1-4	TGTGCCAGCAGCCAAGATTTGTGGGGATCTAATGAAAAACTGTTTTTT	CASSQDLWGSNEKLFF
TRBV27	TRBD1	-	TRBJ2-3	TGTGCCAGCAGTATATACCCCGGGACAGGGACCACAGATACGCAGTATTTT	CASSIYPGTGTTDTQYF
TRBV6-5	-	many	TRBJ1-1	TGTGCCAGCAGTTACGGGCCCGGGGGAGGCACTGAAGCTTTCTTT	CASSYGPGGGTEAFF
TRBV27	-	many	TRBJ1-1	TGTGCCAGCAGTTCGTCCACCCAGGGAGACACTGAAGCTTTCTTT	CASSSSTQGDTEAFF
TRBV3-1	TRBD1	-	TRBJ1-5	TGTGCCAGCAGCCAAACGACAGGGGGCAATCAGCCCCAGCATTTT	CASSQTTGGNQPQHF
TRBV29-1	-	many	TRBJ1-1	TGCAGCGGAGCCATAAACACTGAAGCTTTCTTT	CSGAINTEAFF
TRBV18	-	few	TRBJ1-4	TGTGCCAGCTCACCCGAGTTCGGTTCAACTAATGAAAAACTGTTTTTT	CASSPEFGSTNEKLFF
TRBV5-1	TRBD1	many	TRBJ1-1	TGCGCCAGCAGCTCGGGGCGGGGCGCTACAGGGGGCACTGAAGCTTTCTTT	CASSSGRGATGGTEAFF
TRBV28	TRBD2	medium-sized	TRBJ2-7	TGTGCCAGCAGTTTCTCCCAAGCGGGGACCTACGAGCAGTACTTC	CASSFSQAGTYEQYF
TRBV20-1	-	many	TRBJ2-7	TGCAGTGCTAGGTGGGGGTCCTACGAGCAGTACTTC	CSARWGSYEQYF
TRBV19	-	few	TRBJ2-3	TGTGCCAGTAGTAAGGGCACAGATACGCAGTATTTT	CASSKGTDTQYF
TRBV29-1	-	many	TRBJ2-3	TGCAGCTCCGAGAGGGGGACAGATACGCAGTATTTT	CSSERGTDTQYF
TRBV6-5	-	many	TRBJ1-5	TGTGCCAGCAGCTGGGGTGAGGCTCAGCCCCAGCATTTT	CASSWGEAQPQHF
TRBV6-2/TRBV6-3	-	hyperexpanded	TRBJ1-1	TGTGCCAGCAGTTACTCGAGTCCCGGGACTCCTGAAGCTTTCTTT	CASSYSSPGTPEAFF
TRBV10-1	-	many	TRBJ2-2	TGCGCCAGCAGTGTAGGTTCGAACACCGGGGAGCTGTTTTTT	CASSVGSNTGELFF
TRBV19	-	many	TRBJ2-2	TGTGCCACCACCCTTGGGGAGGCCGGGGAGCTGTTTTTT	CATTLGEAGELFF
TRBV5-1	TRBD2	many	TRBJ2-5	TGCGCCAGCAGCTATGGTCTGACGGGAGGGTTTGTGGAGACCCAGTACTTC	CASSYGLTGGFVETQYF
TRBV28	-	many	TRBJ1-1	TGTGCCAGCAGTCGCCGCACTGAAGCTTTCTTT	CASSRRTEAFF
TRBV28	-	many	TRBJ1-5	TGTGCCAGCAGTCCACAGGCTGATCAGCCCCAGCATTTT	CASSPQADQPQHF
TRBV29-1	-	many	TRBJ2-1	TGCAGCGTTGGGGAGCGCCTTAATGAGCAGTTCTTC	CSVGERLNEQFF
TRBV20-1	TRBD1	many	TRBJ2-5	TGCAGTGCTAGGCCCCCGACAGGGGACCCTCAAGAGACCCAGTACTTC	CSARPPTGDPQETQYF
TRBV5-1	TRBD1	many	TRBJ1-1	TGCGCCAGCAGCTTGGTCACAGGGGAAGGGACTGAAGCTTTCTTT	CASSLVTGEGTEAFF
TRBV27	TRBD1	many	TRBJ1-5	TGTGCCAGCAGTTCTGGGACAGGGGCTCAGCCCCAGCATTTT	CASSSGTGAQPQHF
TRBV3-1	-	many	TRBJ1-3	TGTGCCAGCAGCCAAGATGCGACAGGAGGAAACACCATATATTTT	CASSQDATGGNTIYF
TRBV28	-	many	TRBJ2-3	TGTGCCAGCAGCCTAAACTGGGGAGATACGCAGTATTTT	CASSLNWGDTQYF
TRBV27	-	many	TRBJ2-1	TGTGCCAGCAGTTTATCCCCTGGGTACAATGAGCAGTTCTTC	CASSLSPGYNEQFF
TRBV5-1	-	many	TRBJ2-1	TGCGTCAGCAGCTCCGGGGGGCAGGAGCAGTTCTTC	CVSSSGGQEQFF
TRBV11-3	TRBD1	many	TRBJ2-5	TGTGCCAGCAGCTCGGGACAGGGGGGAGAGACCCAGTACTTC	CASSSGQGGETQYF
TRBV12-3/TRBV12-4	-	many	TRBJ2-2	TGTGCCAGCAGCCTGAACACCGGGGAGCTGTTTTTT	CASSLNTGELFF
TRBV27	-	few	TRBJ1-6	TGTGCCAGCACCCTCCGCCTTAATTCACCCCTCCACTTT	CASTLRLNSPLHF
TRBV5-5	-	few	TRBJ2-3	TGTGCCAGCAGCTTGGTTGTCTCAACAGATACGCAGTATTTT	CASSLVVSTDTQYF